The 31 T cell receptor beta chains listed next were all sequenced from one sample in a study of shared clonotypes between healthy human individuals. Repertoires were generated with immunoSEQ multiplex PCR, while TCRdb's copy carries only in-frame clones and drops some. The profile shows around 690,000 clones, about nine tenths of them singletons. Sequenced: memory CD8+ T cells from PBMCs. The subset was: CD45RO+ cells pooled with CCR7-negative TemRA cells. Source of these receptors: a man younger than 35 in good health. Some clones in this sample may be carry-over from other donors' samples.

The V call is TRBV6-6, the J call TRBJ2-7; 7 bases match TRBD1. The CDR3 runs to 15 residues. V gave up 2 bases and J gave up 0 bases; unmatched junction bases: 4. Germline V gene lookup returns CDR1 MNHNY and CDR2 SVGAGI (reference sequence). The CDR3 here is CASSYETGISYEQYF. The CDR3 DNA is TGTGCCAGCAGTTACGAGACAGGGATCTCCTACGAGCAGTACTTC.

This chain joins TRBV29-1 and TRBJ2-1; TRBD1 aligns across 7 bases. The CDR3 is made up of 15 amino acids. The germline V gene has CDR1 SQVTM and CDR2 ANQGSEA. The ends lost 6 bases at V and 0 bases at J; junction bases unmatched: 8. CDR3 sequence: CSVSGQLYSYNEQFF. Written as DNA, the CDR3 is TGCAGCGTGTCGGGACAGCTCTACTCCTACAATGAGCAGTTCTTC.

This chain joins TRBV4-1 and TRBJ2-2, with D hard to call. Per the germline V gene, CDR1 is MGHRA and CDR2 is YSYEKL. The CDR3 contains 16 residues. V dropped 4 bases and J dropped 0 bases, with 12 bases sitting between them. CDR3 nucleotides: TGCGCCAGCAGCCCCCGAATGCTCGCGAACACCGGGGAGCTGTTTTTT. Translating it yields CASSPRMLANTGELFF.

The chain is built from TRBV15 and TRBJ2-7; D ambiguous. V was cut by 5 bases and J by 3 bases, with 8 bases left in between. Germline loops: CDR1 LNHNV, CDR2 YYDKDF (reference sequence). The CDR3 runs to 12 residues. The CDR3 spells CATSAGDYEQYF. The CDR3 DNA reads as TGTGCCACCAGCGCAGGCGACTACGAGCAGTACTTC.

CDR3 bases: TGCGCCAGCAGCTCCCGAGGACAGTTCCAAGAGACCCAGTACTTC. It translates to CASSSRGQFQETQYF. V is TRBV10-2 and J is TRBJ2-5, with a weak D call TRBD1 (6 bases). Trimming pared 6 bases from V and 1 base from J, leaving 15 bases between. The germline V gene encodes CDR1 WSHSY and CDR2 SAAADI. The CDR3 is 15 residues long.

As DNA, the CDR3 is TGTGCCAGCAGCCTAGCGGGAGCAGGCCGCGAGCAGTACTTC. Amino acids: CASSLAGAGREQYF. The rearrangement joins TRBV9 to TRBJ2-7, with 10 bases aligning to TRBD2. The V segment lost 4 bases and the J segment 6 bases; nucleotides outside the gene matches: 7. This CDR3 contains 14 residues. Germline V lookup: CDR1 SGDLS, CDR2 YYNGEE. Full variable domain (outside the CDR3, taken from reference TRBV9 and TRBJ2-7): DSGVTQTPKHLITATGQRVTLRCSPRSGDLSVYWYQQSLDQGLQFLIQYYNGEERAKGNILERFSAQQFPDLHSELNLSSLELGDSALYFCASSLAGAGREQYFGPGTRLTVT.

This CDR3 reads CASSQFPGELFF. CDR3 nucleotide sequence: TGCGCCAGCAGCCAATTCCCCGGGGAGCTGTTTTTT. This sequence joins TRBV4-1 and TRBJ2-2; D uncertain. V lost 2 bases and J 6 bases, leaving 4 bases between the germline ends. CDR3 length: 12 amino acids. Per the germline V gene, CDR1 is MGHRA and CDR2 is YSYEKL.

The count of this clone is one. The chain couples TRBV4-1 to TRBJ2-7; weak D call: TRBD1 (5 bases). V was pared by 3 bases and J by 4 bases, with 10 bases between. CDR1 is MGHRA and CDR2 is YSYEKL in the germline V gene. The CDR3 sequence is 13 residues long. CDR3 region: CASSQTDFYEQYF. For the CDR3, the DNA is TGCGCCAGCAGCCAGACAGATTTTTACGAGCAGTACTTC.

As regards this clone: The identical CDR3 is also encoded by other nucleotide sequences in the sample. In nucleotides, the CDR3 is TGTGCCAGCAGCCCGGGGACTAGCTCCTACGAGCAGTACTTC. It yields the protein CASSPGTSSYEQYF. This rearrangement joins TRBV9 to TRBJ2-7, with TRBD2 matching 8 bases. From germline, CDR1 is SGDLS and CDR2 YYNGEE. The CDR3 covers 14 residues. J lost 0 bases, V lost 4 bases, and 3 bases had no gene match.

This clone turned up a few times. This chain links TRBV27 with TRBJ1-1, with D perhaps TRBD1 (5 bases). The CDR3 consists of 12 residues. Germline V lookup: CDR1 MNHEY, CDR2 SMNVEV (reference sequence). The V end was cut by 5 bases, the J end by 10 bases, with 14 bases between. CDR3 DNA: TGTGCCAGCAGTGTGTTTGGGCAGGGAGCTTTCTTT. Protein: CASSVFGQGAFF.

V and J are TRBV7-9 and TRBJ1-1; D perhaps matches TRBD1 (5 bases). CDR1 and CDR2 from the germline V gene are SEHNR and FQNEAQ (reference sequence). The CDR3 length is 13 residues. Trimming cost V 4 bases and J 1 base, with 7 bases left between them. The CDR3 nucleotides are TGTGCCAGCAGCTGGGGCAGGAACACTGAAGCTTTCTTT. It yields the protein CASSWGRNTEAFF.

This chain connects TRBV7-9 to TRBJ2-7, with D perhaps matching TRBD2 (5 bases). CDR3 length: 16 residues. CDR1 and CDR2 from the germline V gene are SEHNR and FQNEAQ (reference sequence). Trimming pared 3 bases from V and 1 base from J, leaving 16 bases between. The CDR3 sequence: CASSFEGVLLSYEQYF. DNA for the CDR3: TGTGCCAGCAGCTTCGAGGGAGTATTGCTTTCCTACGAGCAGTACTTC.

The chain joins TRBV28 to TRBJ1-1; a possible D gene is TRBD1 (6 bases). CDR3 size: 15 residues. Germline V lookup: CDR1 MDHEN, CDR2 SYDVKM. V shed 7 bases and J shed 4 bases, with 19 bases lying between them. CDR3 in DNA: TGTGCCAGCACCGTAGTACAGGGTGATAGCACTGAAGCTTTCTTT. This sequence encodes CASTVVQGDSTEAFF. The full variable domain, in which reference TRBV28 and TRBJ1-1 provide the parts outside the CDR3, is DVKVTQSSRYLVKRTGEKVFLECVQDMDHENMFWYRQDPGLGLRLIYFSYDVKMKEKGDIPEGYSVSREKKERFSLILESASTNQTSMYLCASTVVQGDSTEAFFGQGTRLTVV.

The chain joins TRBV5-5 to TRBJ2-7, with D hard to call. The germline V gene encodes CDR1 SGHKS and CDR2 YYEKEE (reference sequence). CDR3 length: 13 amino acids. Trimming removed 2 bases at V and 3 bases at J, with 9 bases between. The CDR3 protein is CASSLYTRYEQYF. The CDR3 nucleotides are TGTGCCAGCAGCTTATACACTCGCTACGAGCAGTACTTC.

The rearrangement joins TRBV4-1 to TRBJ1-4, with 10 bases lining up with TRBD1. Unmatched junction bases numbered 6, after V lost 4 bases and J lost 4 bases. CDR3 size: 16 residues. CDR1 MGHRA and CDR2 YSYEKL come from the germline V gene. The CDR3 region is CASSRGQGGNNEKLFF. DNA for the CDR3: TGCGCCAGCAGCCGTGGACAGGGGGGAAATAATGAAAAACTGTTTTTT.

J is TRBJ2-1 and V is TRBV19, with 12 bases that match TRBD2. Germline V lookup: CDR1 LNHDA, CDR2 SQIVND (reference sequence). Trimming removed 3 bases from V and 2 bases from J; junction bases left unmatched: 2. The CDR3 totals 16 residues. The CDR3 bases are TGTGCCAGTAGTATTCTAGCGGGAGGGCCCTACAATGAGCAGTTCTTC. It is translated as CASSILAGGPYNEQFF.

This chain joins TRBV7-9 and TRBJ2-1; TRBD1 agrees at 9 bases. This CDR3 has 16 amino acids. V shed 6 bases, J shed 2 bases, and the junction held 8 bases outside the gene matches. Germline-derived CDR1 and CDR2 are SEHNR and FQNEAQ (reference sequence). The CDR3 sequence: CASRPSTGGPYNEQFF. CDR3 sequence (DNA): TGTGCCAGCAGACCCTCAACAGGGGGCCCCTACAATGAGCAGTTCTTC. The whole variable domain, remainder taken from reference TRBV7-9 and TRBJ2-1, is DTGVSQNPRHKITKRGQNVTFRCDPISEHNRLYWYRQTLGQGPEFLTYFQNEAQLEKSRLLSDRFSAERPKGSFSTLEIQRTEQGDSAMYLCASRPSTGGPYNEQFFGPGTRLTVL.

In nucleotides, the CDR3 is TGTGCCAGCTCCGAGACAGGGGCCTACAATGAGCAGTTCTTC. It encodes CASSETGAYNEQFF. The chain links TRBV18 to TRBJ2-1, with 8 bases aligning to TRBD1. Per the germline V gene, CDR1 is KGHSH and CDR2 is LQKENI. V lost 6 bases to trimming and J lost 2 bases; unmatched junction nucleotides: 3. The CDR3 sequence is 14 residues long.

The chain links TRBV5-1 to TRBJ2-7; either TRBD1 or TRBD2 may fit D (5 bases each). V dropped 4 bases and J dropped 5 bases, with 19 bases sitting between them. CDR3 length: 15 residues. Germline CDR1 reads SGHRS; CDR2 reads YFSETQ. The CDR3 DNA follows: TGCGCCAGCAGCAACGGACGGGACCAATTTCACGAGCAGTACTTC. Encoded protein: CASSNGRDQFHEQYF.

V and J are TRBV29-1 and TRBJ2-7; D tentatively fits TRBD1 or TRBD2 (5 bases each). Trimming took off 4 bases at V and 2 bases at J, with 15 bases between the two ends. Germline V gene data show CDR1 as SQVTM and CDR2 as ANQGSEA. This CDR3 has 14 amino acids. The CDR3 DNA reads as TGCAGCGTTGTTTCTGGGACCGGACCCTACGAGCAGTACTTC. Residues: CSVVSGTGPYEQYF.

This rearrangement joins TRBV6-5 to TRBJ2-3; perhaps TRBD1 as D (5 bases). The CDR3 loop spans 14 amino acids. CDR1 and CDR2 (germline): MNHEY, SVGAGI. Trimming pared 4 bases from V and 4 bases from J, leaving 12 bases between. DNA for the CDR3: TGTGCCAGCAGTTTTTACCCAGGGTCAGATACGCAGTATTTT. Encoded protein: CASSFYPGSDTQYF.

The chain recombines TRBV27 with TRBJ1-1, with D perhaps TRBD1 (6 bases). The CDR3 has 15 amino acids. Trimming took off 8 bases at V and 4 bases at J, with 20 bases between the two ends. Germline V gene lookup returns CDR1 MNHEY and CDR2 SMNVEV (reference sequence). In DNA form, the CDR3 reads TGTGCCAGCTGGATTATTCGGGGGGCGGGCACTGAAGCTTTCTTT. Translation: CASWIIRGAGTEAFF.

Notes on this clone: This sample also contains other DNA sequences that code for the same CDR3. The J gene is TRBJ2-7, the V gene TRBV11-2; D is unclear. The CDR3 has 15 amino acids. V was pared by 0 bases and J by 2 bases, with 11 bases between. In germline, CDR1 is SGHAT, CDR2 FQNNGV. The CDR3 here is CASSLDRTETYEQYF. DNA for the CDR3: TGTGCCAGCAGCTTAGATCGGACGGAGACCTACGAGCAGTACTTC.

CDR3 sequence (DNA): TGTGCCAGCAGTTTATGGAAACAGGGGAACACTGAAGCTTTCTTT. Translation: CASSLWKQGNTEAFF. The gene calls are TRBV27 and TRBJ1-1; perhaps TRBD1 as D (6 bases). Trimming took off 1 base at V and 1 base at J, with 10 bases between the two ends. This CDR3 region has 15 residues. Germline V lookup: CDR1 MNHEY, CDR2 SMNVEV (reference sequence).

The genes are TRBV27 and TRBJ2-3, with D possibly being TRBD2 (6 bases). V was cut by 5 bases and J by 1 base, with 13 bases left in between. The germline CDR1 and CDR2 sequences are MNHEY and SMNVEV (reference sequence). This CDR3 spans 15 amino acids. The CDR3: CASSPRDSRTDTQYF. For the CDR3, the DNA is TGTGCCAGCAGTCCCCGGGACTCTCGCACAGATACGCAGTATTTT.

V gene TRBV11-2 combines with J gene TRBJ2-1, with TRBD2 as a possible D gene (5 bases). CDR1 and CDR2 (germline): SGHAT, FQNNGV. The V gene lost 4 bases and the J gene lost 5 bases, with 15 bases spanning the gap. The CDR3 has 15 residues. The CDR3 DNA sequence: TGTGCCAGCAGCTCCGGACTTCCCTCTAACAATGAGCAGTTCTTC. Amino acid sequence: CASSSGLPSNNEQFF.

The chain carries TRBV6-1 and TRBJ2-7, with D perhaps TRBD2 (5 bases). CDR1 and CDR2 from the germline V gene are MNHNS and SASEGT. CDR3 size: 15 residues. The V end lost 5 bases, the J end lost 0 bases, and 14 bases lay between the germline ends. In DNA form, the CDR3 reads TGTGCCAGCAGTAGGGCTAGCCCGCCCTCCTACGAGCAGTACTTC. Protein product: CASSRASPPSYEQYF.

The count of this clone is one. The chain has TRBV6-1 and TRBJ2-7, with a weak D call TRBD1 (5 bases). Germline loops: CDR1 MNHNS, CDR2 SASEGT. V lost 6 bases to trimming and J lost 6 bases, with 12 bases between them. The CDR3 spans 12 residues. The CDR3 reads CASSESRVEQYF. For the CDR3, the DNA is TGTGCCAGCAGCGAAAGCAGGGTCGAGCAGTACTTC.

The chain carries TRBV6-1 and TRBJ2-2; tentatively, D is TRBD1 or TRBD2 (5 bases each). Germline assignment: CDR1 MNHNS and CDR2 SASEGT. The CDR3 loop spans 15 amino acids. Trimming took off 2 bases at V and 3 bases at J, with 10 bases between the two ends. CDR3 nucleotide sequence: TGTGCCAGCAGTGAACGGGTGGGGGACACCGGGGAGCTGTTTTTT. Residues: CASSERVGDTGELFF.

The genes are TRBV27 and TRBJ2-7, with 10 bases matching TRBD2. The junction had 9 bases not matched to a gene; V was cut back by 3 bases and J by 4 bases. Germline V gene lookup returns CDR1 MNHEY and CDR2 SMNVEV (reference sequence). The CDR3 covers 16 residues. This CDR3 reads CASSFASGSYGYEQYF. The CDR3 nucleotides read TGTGCCAGCAGTTTTGCTAGCGGGAGTTATGGTTACGAGCAGTACTTC.

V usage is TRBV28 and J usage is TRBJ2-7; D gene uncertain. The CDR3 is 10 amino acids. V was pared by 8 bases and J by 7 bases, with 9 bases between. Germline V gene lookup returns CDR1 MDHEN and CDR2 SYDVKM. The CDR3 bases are TGTGCCAGCGGTCCGCGAGAGCAGTACTTC. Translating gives CASGPREQYF.